This T cell receptor (beta chain) was sequenced during a study of OX40 agonist ivuxolimab in advanced cancers. Germline assignment: CDR1 SGHDN and CDR2 FVKESK. With 0 bases removed from V and 9 bases from J, the gap between germline ends came to 9 bases. There are 14 residues in the CDR3. Peripheral blood came from all dose cohorts at three timepoints. Method: immunoSEQ multiplex PCR; TCRdb's copy keeps in-frame clones and lacks some. The sample includes under 75,000 clones, approximately 85% of them seen just once. This sample comprised CD4+ or CD8+ T cells sorted from blood, obtained in a trial of the OX40 agonist ivuxolimab. This receptor was identified in an adult with an advanced solid tumor such as melanoma, head and neck, liver or kidney cancer. The chain recombines TRBV14 with TRBJ1-6; no reliable D call. The DNA for the CDR3 is TGTGCCAGCAGCCAAGATTACCCGGTTTCACCCCTCCACTTT. Protein sequence: CASSQDYPVSPLHF.